The 18 T cell receptor beta chains given below trace back to one sample, sequenced in a study of T cell repertoires in ileal Crohn's disease. Time point: neoterminal ileum biopsy at postoperative endoscopy, about 6 months after surgery. Only in-frame clones appear in the TCRdb table, and some are missing; sequencing was by immunoSEQ multiplex PCR. The sample consists of more than 60,000 clones, roughly nine tenths of them appearing once. The sequenced sample consisted of ileal tissue. The receptor source for this set is an adult with Crohn's disease.

The chain combines TRBV28 with TRBJ2-3; TRBD2 matches 8 bases. The germline V gene has CDR1 MDHEN and CDR2 SYDVKM. The trim removed 5 bases at V and 1 base at J, leaving 14 bases unmatched. The CDR3 contains 18 residues. The CDR3, as DNA: TGTGCCAGCAGTCCTTCTCGGGGGGGCCGGGTCGGCACAGATACGCAGTATTTT. Its protein is CASSPSRGGRVGTDTQYF. The variable domain in full, completed from reference TRBV28 and TRBJ2-3, reads DVKVTQSSRYLVKRTGEKVFLECVQDMDHENMFWYRQDPGLGLRLIYFSYDVKMKEKGDIPEGYSVSREKKERFSLILESASTNQTSMYLCASSPSRGGRVGTDTQYFGPGTRLTVL.

This clone was counted once. The V gene is TRBV21-1, the J gene TRBJ1-6; the table's D gene call, TRBD1, was not cross checked with the DNA. TRBV21-1 is a pseudogene locus. The CDR3 consists of 20 residues. CDR3 sequence: CASSKDGKGQGNSYNSPLHF. In nucleotides, the CDR3 is TGTGCCAGCAGCAAAGACGGTAAAGGACAGGGAAACTCCTATAATTCACCCCTCCACTTT.

The V call is TRBV19, the J call TRBJ1-2; D is possibly TRBD1 (6 bases). CDR1 is LNHDA, CDR2 SQIVND, per germline (reference sequence). The CDR3 spans 17 residues. With 9 bases removed from V and 6 bases from J, the gap between germline ends came to 29 bases. CDR3 loop: CARRAGATKEVQHGYTF. DNA of the CDR3: TGTGCCAGAAGGGCGGGGGCCACCAAAGAGGTCCAACATGGCTACACCTTC.

The chain recombines TRBV7-9 with TRBJ1-1; unclear D gene. The CDR3 runs to 12 residues. The germline V gene has CDR1 SEHNR and CDR2 FQNEAQ (reference sequence). Trimming stripped 5 bases from V and 5 bases from J, with 9 bases between. The CDR3: CASSPLLTEAFF. The CDR3 DNA follows: TGTGCCAGCAGCCCCCTCCTGACTGAAGCTTTCTTT.

This clone was seen just once. This chain links TRBV2 with TRBJ1-2; D is possibly TRBD1 (6 bases). In germline, CDR1 is SNHLY, CDR2 FYNNEI. V lost 3 bases and J 3 bases, leaving 14 bases between the germline ends. The CDR3 totals 15 residues. CDR3 protein: CASSEGPAGDYGYTF. CDR3 sequence (DNA): TGTGCCAGCAGTGAGGGGCCAGCAGGGGACTATGGCTACACCTTC.

The chain uses TRBV4-1 and TRBJ2-1; D perhaps matches TRBD1 (6 bases). This CDR3 is built from 13 residues. Trimming pared 6 bases from V and 4 bases from J, leaving 10 bases between. Germline loops: CDR1 MGHRA, CDR2 YSYEKL. The CDR3 region is CASSPTGYNEQFF. In DNA form, the CDR3 reads TGCGCCAGCAGTCCGACAGGTTACAATGAGCAGTTCTTC.

V is TRBV14 and J is TRBJ1-6, with D unclear. V gave up 1 base and J gave up 6 bases, with 13 bases separating them. Germline CDR1 reads SGHDN; CDR2 reads FVKESK. This CDR3 is 16 amino acids long. The CDR3 reads CASSQVGVSTNSPLHF. The CDR3, as DNA: TGTGCCAGCAGCCAAGTTGGAGTTTCTACTAATTCACCCCTCCACTTT.

The V and J genes are TRBV19 and TRBJ2-3, with 8 positions matching TRBD2. The germline gives CDR1 LNHDA, CDR2 SQIVND (reference sequence). This CDR3 contains 14 residues. V was pared by 7 bases and J by 4 bases, with 7 bases of the junction left unmatched. DNA for the CDR3: TGTGCCAGTAAAGCTGGGACTAGTGCAGATACGCAGTATTTT. Protein: CASKAGTSADTQYF.

The chain combines TRBV9 with TRBJ2-1, with a weak D call TRBD2 (7 bases). In germline, CDR1 is SGDLS, CDR2 YYNGEE. V was clipped by 4 bases and J by 4 bases, with 18 bases between them. The CDR3 consists of 16 residues. The CDR3 loop is CASSSPRGAGYNEQFF. The DNA of the CDR3 is TGTGCCAGCAGCTCCCCCCGGGGGGCCGGGTACAATGAGCAGTTCTTC.

V and J are TRBV7-9 and TRBJ1-1; D is perhaps TRBD1 (6 bases). CDR1 and CDR2 from the germline V gene are SEHNR and FQNEAQ (reference sequence). This CDR3 contains 13 residues. Deletions cut 6 bases from V and 1 base from J, with 9 bases between. The CDR3 protein is CASRQTGNTEAFF. CDR3 in DNA: TGTGCCAGCAGACAGACAGGGAACACTGAAGCTTTCTTT.

The J gene is TRBJ2-1, the V gene TRBV29-1; D perhaps matches TRBD2 (6 bases). The CDR3 runs to 15 residues. The germline gives CDR1 SQVTM, CDR2 ANQGSEA. V was cut by 6 bases and J by 5 bases, with 20 bases left in between. The CDR3: CSVGWGGTRNNEQFF. CDR3 in DNA: TGCAGCGTGGGGTGGGGCGGGACGAGAAACAATGAGCAGTTCTTC.

The chain recombines TRBV7-3 with TRBJ1-5; D might be TRBD1 (6 bases). This CDR3 spans 13 amino acids. CDR1 SGHTA and CDR2 FQGTGA come from the germline V gene. V was shortened by 2 bases and J by 5 bases, with 7 bases between the two germline ends. CDR3 sequence: CASSLSGDQPQHF. CDR3 bases: TGTGCCAGCAGCTTATCAGGGGATCAGCCCCAGCATTTT.

The chain carries TRBV7-8 and TRBJ2-1; perhaps TRBD1 as D (6 bases). Germline lookup yields CDR1 SGHVS and CDR2 FQNEAQ. This CDR3 contains 16 residues. Trimming removed 2 bases at V and 9 bases at J, with 20 bases between. The CDR3 DNA reads TGTGCCAGCAGCTTAACTCCGGGACACCCCCTCACTGAGCAGTTCTTC. The encoded protein is CASSLTPGHPLTEQFF.

J is TRBJ1-3 and V is TRBV30; no firm D call. This CDR3 is 13 amino acids long. V lost 0 bases, J lost 0 bases, and 3 bases lay in between. CDR1 is GTSNPN and CDR2 is SVGIG in the germline V gene (reference sequence). CDR3 sequence reads: CAWSVLSGNTIYF. CDR3 DNA sequence: TGTGCCTGGAGTGTACTCTCTGGAAACACCATATATTTT.

This clone appeared a single time. J is TRBJ2-1 and V is TRBV7-9; D not resolved. The CDR3 consists of 14 residues. Germline V gene sequence: CDR1 SEHNR, CDR2 FQNEAQ (reference sequence). Deletions cut 3 bases from V and 6 bases from J, with 12 bases between. CDR3 sequence reads: CASSFEVLRNEQFF. DNA of the CDR3: TGTGCCAGCAGCTTCGAAGTTCTACGCAATGAGCAGTTCTTC.

The chain uses TRBV5-1 and TRBJ2-4; D remains ambiguous. V dropped 7 bases and J dropped 10 bases, with 18 bases sitting between them. The CDR3 extends over 13 amino acids. In germline, CDR1 is SGHRS, CDR2 YFSETQ. The chain's CDR3 is CASSLLGGEIQYF. The CDR3 DNA sequence: TGCGCCAGCTCACTACTTGGCGGAGAAATTCAGTACTTC.

This rearrangement joins TRBV4-3 to TRBJ2-3, with D possibly being TRBD2 (6 bases). Trimming left V 0 bases short and J 0 bases short, with 19 bases between. The CDR3 length is 19 residues. CDR1 and CDR2 (germline): LGHNA, YSLEER. The CDR3 DNA reads TGCGCCAGCAGCCAAGATATCGAGCACGGGAGTTTCAGCACAGATACGCAGTATTTT. This encodes CASSQDIEHGSFSTDTQYF.

The V and J genes are TRBV7-2 and TRBJ2-4; possible D gene TRBD1, 5 bases. The CDR3 loop spans 13 amino acids. Germline V gene sequence: CDR1 SGHTA, CDR2 FQGNSA. The germline V and J ends were trimmed by 5 bases and 7 bases, with 12 bases remaining between them. CDR3: CASSTDSGNIQYF. CDR3 DNA: TGTGCCAGCAGCACAGACTCAGGGAACATTCAGTACTTC.